This record covers a single T cell receptor beta chain. This CDR3 is 16 amino acids long. The V and J ends lost 4 bases and 9 bases, in that order; junction bases with no gene match: 12. Germline CDR1 SGHNT, CDR2 YENEEA. These data originate in a study of blood T cell repertoires in COVID-19. Here immunoSEQ multiplex PCR was the method, and the copy in TCRdb shows in-frame clones only, minus some. The sample records some 460,000 clones, around nine tenths being singletons. This clonotype originated in a woman aged 18-29 years with acute COVID-19. The chain links TRBV11-3 to TRBJ2-5; TRBD2 matches 12 bases. The specimen was PBMCs or T cells enriched from blood (not recorded which). CDR3 sequence (DNA): TGTGCCAGCAGCTCGGCCCTAGCGGGAGGGCCAGGGCCCCAGTACTTC. It codes for CASSSALAGGPGPQYF.